This TCR beta chain was documented in a study of shared clonotypes between healthy human individuals. As concerns this clone: Its target is not known.

The CDR3 totals 14 residues. Trimming shortened V by 5 bases and J by 6 bases, and 13 bases separated the two germline ends. Germline CDR1 and CDR2: MNHEY and SVGAGI. Study-level results: Shared clonotypes: approximately 5.3% naive CD4, roughly 4% naive CD8, roughly 2.2% memory CD4, 0.35% to 0.5% memory CD8.

The assay was immunoSEQ multiplex PCR, and TCRdb's table has in-frame clones only and misses some. This table has about 2.4 million clones, roughly 93% appearing once. The sequencing sample was made of naive CD4+ T cells from PBMCs. Subset noted: CD45RA+ positively selected. The TCR comes from a man younger than 35 in good health. Some clones in this sample may be carry-over from other donors' samples. This chain joins TRBV6-5 and TRBJ1-4, with D maybe TRBD1 (5 bases). The CDR3 here is CASSKMRGHEKLFF. In DNA, the CDR3 is TGTGCCAGCAGTAAGATGAGGGGCCATGAAAAACTGTTTTTT.